This T cell receptor (beta chain) was documented in a study of cytomegalovirus exposure and HLA in healthy donors. As to this clone: Antigen specificity is unknown.

This CDR3 region has 15 residues. Germline CDR1 is MNHEY and CDR2 is SVGAGI. The V end was cut by 6 bases, the J end by 5 bases, with 17 bases between. Study-level points and caveats: The records held CMV serostatus as the only immune exposure information. Indistinguishable V segments, including TRBV6-2 and TRBV6-3, were excluded. With later analysis, a missense DCLRE1C variant became linked to TCR beta V- and J-gene trimming.

The PCR employed 60 Vbeta primers together with 13 Jbeta primers. The protocol was immunoSEQ multiplex PCR, while the TCRdb copy is restricted to in-frame clones and leaves out a portion. The profile shows fewer than 200,000 clones, approximately 80% of them singletons. Source material: PBMCs. The chain recombines TRBV6-5 with TRBJ1-5; tentative D call: TRBD1 (5 bases). The source is a woman in her thirties or forties in good health and CMV-seropositive. CDR3 region: CASSPGGGTYQPQHF. Written as DNA, the CDR3 is TGTGCCAGCAGCCCTGGGGGAGGAACGTATCAGCCCCAGCATTTT.